These T cell receptor beta chains were read from a single sample in a study of resident and recirculating memory T cells in vitiligo. Data came from immunoSEQ multiplex PCR; TCRdb stores just in-frame clones and leaves some out. The data contain 39,000 or so clones, about nine tenths of them singletons. Sequenced material: blood. The origin of the receptors is a male donor with vitiligo. CDR3s include the opening cysteine and the closing phenylalanine or tryptophan. A D gene is named only where the DNA matches it firmly. The size entry is marked missing in some rows and otherwise reads once, few, many or a size class.

>TRBD1|TRBV7-9|-|TRBJ1-2
TGTGCCAGCAGCTTAAAGGGACAGACGCTTTTTTCTGGCTATGGCTACACCTTC
CASSLKGQTLFSGYGYTF
>-|TRBV7-2|-|TRBJ2-2
TGTGCCAGCAGCCCCGGGGGCACCGGGGAGCTGTTTTTT
CASSPGGTGELFF
>TRBD1|TRBV5-4|-|TRBJ1-3
TGTGCCAGCAGTCCCAACAGGGGGTCGTCAAACACCATATATTTT
CASSPNRGSSNTIYF
>-|TRBV5-3|-|TRBJ2-5
TGTGCCAGAAGCTTTAGAAAGACCCAGTACTTC
CARSFRKTQYF
>-|TRBV18|-|TRBJ1-1
TGTGCCAGCTCACCCCGCGAAAGTAAATTTGAAGCTTTCTTT
CASSPRESKFEAFF
>-|TRBV5-1|-|TRBJ2-7
TGCGCCAGCAGCTTCCCATCAGGTGCCGAGCAGTACTTC
CASSFPSGAEQYF
>-|TRBV9|-|TRBJ2-5
TGTGCCAGCAGCCCGTCGTTGGCTCAAGAGACCCAGTACTTC
CASSPSLAQETQYF
>-|TRBV4-3|-|TRBJ1-2
TGCGCCAGCAGCCAAGATTTGTCGCAGGGGACCTTTGGCTACACCTTC
CASSQDLSQGTFGYTF
>TRBD1|TRBV5-4|-|TRBJ2-7
TGTGCCAGCAGCCCCTCCGGGACAGCATACGAGCAGTGCTTC
CASSPSGTAYEQCF
>-|TRBV4-3|-|TRBJ2-3
TGCGCCAGCAGCTCCGGGAGCAGGAGCACAGATACGCAGTATTTT
CASSSGSRSTDTQYF
>TRBD2|TRBV13|-|TRBJ2-3
TGTGCCAGCAGCTTAACTAGCGGGGGGGTAAGCACAGATACGCAGTATTTT
CASSLTSGGVSTDTQYF
>TRBD1|TRBV7-7|-|TRBJ1-3
TGTGCCAGCAGTCTGGACAGGGGGGACACCATATATTTT
CASSLDRGDTIYF
>TRBD2|TRBV7-9|-|TRBJ2-5
TGTGCCAGCAGCTTGCTATCGACTAGCGGGGGCTGGGAGACCCAGTACTTC
CASSLLSTSGGWETQYF
>TRBD1|TRBV18|-|TRBJ1-2
TGTGCCAGCTCACCGGACAGGGATAACTATGGCTACACCTTC
CASSPDRDNYGYTF
>-|TRBV6-6|-|TRBJ2-3
TGTGCCAGCAAGAGAGAATCCGGGGATGGCACAGATACGCAGTATTTT
CASKRESGDGTDTQYF
>-|TRBV4-2|-|TRBJ1-1
TGTGCCAGCAGCCAAGAAGCTCGGGTAGGCAGTGAAGCTTTCTTT
CASSQEARVGSEAFF
>TRBD1|TRBV5-1|-|TRBJ1-1
TGCGCCAGCAGCCCACAGGGGGGTAACACTGAAGCTTTCTTT
CASSPQGGNTEAFF
>-|TRBV7-9|-|TRBJ1-1
TGTGCCAGCAGCCACAACCTGAACACTGAAGCTTTCTTT
CASSHNLNTEAFF
>-|TRBV10-3|-|TRBJ1-3
TGTGCCATTCCCTCCTCCTCTGGAAACACCATATATTTT
CAIPSSSGNTIYF
>-|TRBV29-1|-|TRBJ1-2
TGCAGCGTCCACAGGCTGTTCGGCGGAGGCTACACCTTC
CSVHRLFGGGYTF
>-|TRBV6-5|-|TRBJ2-5
TGTGCCTCGACCCGGGGGTTACCAGAGACCCAGTACTTC
CASTRGLPETQYF
>-|TRBV5-4|-|TRBJ2-7
TGTGCCAGCAGCCCGGGAGGGTGGGACAGCGCTTACGAGCAGTACTTC
CASSPGGWDSAYEQYF
>-|TRBV7-9|-|TRBJ1-4
TGTGCCAGCAGCTCTCGGACATCTTCAACTAATGAAAAACTGTTTTTT
CASSSRTSSTNEKLFF
>-|TRBV7-2|-|TRBJ1-5
TGTGCCAGCAGCTTAGCACGTGAGGGTTATCAGCCCCAGCATTTT
CASSLAREGYQPQHF
>-|TRBV4-3|-|TRBJ1-6
TGCGCCAGCAGCCAAGAATTGGGGAGGGGGAGCTCCTATAATTCACCCCTCCACTTT
CASSQELGRGSSYNSPLHF
>-|TRBV6-5|-|TRBJ2-7
TGTGCCAGCAGTTACCAATCCGGGGAGCAGTACTTC
CASSYQSGEQYF
>-|TRBV14|-|TRBJ2-5
TGTGCCAGCAGTTTCCGGGCGGGCCCTTTATGGACCCAGTACTTC
CASSFRAGPLWTQYF
>TRBD1|TRBV18|-|TRBJ1-1
TGTGCCAGCTCGGGACAGGCGAACACTGAAGCTTTCTTT
CASSGQANTEAFF
>TRBD1|TRBV4-1|once|TRBJ1-2
TGCGCCAGCAGCCAAACCGGGACAGCGATTAACCACTATGGCTACACCTTC
CASSQTGTAINHYGYTF
>-|TRBV9|-|TRBJ1-6
TGTGCCAGCAGCGTAGGGACAGTAAATTCACCCCTCCACTTT
CASSVGTVNSPLHF
>TRBD1|TRBV2|few|TRBJ1-1
TGTGCCAGCAGTGGGGGACAGGGGGACACTGAAGCTTTCTTT
CASSGGQGDTEAFF
>TRBD2|TRBV5-1|-|TRBJ2-1
TGCGCCAGCCGGCTAGCGGGGAGGAGCTCCTACAATGAGCAGTTCTTC
CASRLAGRSSYNEQFF
>TRBD1|TRBV29-1|-|TRBJ1-1
TGCAGCGTTGGGGGGGGACAGGGAAGGACTGAAGCTTTCTTT
CSVGGGQGRTEAFF
>-|TRBV4-3|-|TRBJ2-1
TGCGCCAGCCAGACAAGGGTAGGGGCCAATGAGCAGTTCTTC
CASQTRVGANEQFF
>-|TRBV14|-|TRBJ2-5
TGTGCCAGCAGCCGGGACTTCTCAGCGGAGACCCAGTACTTC
CASSRDFSAETQYF
>-|TRBV18|-|TRBJ2-3
TGTGCCAGCTCACCACCCTCATCAGGGACAGATACGCAGTATTTT
CASSPPSSGTDTQYF
>-|TRBV6-1|-|TRBJ1-4
TGTGCCAGCAGTGAAGTTGGCAATGAAAAACTGTTTTTT
CASSEVGNEKLFF
>-|TRBV7-9|-|TRBJ1-1
TGTGCCAGCAGCTTAAGGTCTAGAGGCACTGAAGCTTTCTTT
CASSLRSRGTEAFF